This T cell receptor (beta chain) is from a study of T cell repertoires in cytomegalovirus infection. Overall study: From public TCR beta signatures came an indication of both CMV infection and matching HLA type. Notes on the study in general: Adding up the frequency of public TCR beta families identified people who carried CMV plus the relevant HLA.

TCRdb re-analysed the reads in MiXCR, keeping a single row per CDR3 protein. In the table there are 600,000 to 800,000 distinct CDR3 sequences, approximately 25% of which are singletons. This clonotype was counted at least ten times. The target antigen is unknown. The CDR3 is 16 residues long. V lost 9 bases and J 2 bases, leaving 20 bases between the germline ends. The V gene is TRBV12-3 or TRBV12-4, the J gene TRBJ2-4, with D possibly matching TRBD1 (6 bases). The receptor's source is a human donor in good health (CMV status not recorded). Some clones in this sample may be carry-over from other donors' samples. Source material: CD8+ T cells from PBMCs. This chain's CDR3 is CASSRFGTITKNIQYF. CDR3 DNA: TGTGCCAGTAGTCGGTTTGGGACAATTACCAAAAACATTCAGTACTTC.